Listed here are 8 T cell receptor beta chains from one sample, sequenced in a study of blood T cell repertoires in COVID-19. Clones were sequenced by immunoSEQ multiplex PCR, and TCRdb holds only the in-frame ones, with some missing. Here the sample spans about 230,000 clones, over 75% being singletons. Sequenced input: peripheral blood. The receptors here all came from a man in his forties or fifties with COVID-19, enrolled during active disease.

The chain combines TRBV18 with TRBJ1-1; weak D call: TRBD1 (5 bases). This CDR3 spans 14 amino acids. The V and J ends lost 3 bases and 3 bases respectively, with 11 bases between them. Germline CDR1 and CDR2: KGHSH and LQKENI. In DNA form, the CDR3 reads TGTGCCAGCTCACCTGACATAGGGGACACTGAAGCTTTCTTT. Its protein is CASSPDIGDTEAFF.

The chain carries TRBV29-1 and TRBJ1-6, with 7 bases matching TRBD1. This CDR3 spans 14 amino acids. CDR1 and CDR2 (germline): SQVTM, ANQGSEA. Unmatched junction bases numbered 8, after V lost 6 bases and J lost 6 bases. The CDR3 nucleotides are TGCAGCGTAACTACAGGGGTTGGTAATTCACCCCTCCACTTT. It is translated as CSVTTGVGNSPLHF.

The chain carries TRBV5-5 and TRBJ2-2; a weak D match, TRBD1 (5 bases). There are 15 residues in the CDR3. Germline V gene lookup returns CDR1 SGHKS and CDR2 YYEKEE (reference sequence). V lost 2 bases and J lost 5, with 13 bases in between. The CDR3 sequence is CASSFRVTPTGELFF. CDR3 coding DNA: TGTGCCAGCAGCTTCAGGGTAACGCCTACCGGGGAGCTGTTTTTT.

V gene TRBV21-1 combines with J gene TRBJ2-7; TRBD1 is the table's D call and was not checked against the DNA. TRBV21-1 is described as a pseudogene. This CDR3 region has 14 residues. The CDR3 protein is CASSKSPDKYEQYF. CDR3 sequence (DNA): TGTGCCAGCAGCAAATCCCCAGATAAGTACGAGCAGTACTTC.

The chain links TRBV28 to TRBJ2-7; 7 positions match TRBD2. V lost 7 bases and J lost 5; bases outside the gene matches: 17. CDR3 length: 16 residues. Germline CDR1 MDHEN, CDR2 SYDVKM. DNA of the CDR3: TGTGCCAGCACCCCGGGGGGAGGGGTTAGTCTTGACGAGCAGTACTTC. Amino acid sequence: CASTPGGGVSLDEQYF.

This clone appeared once. The gene calls are TRBV20-1 and TRBJ2-7; D perhaps matches TRBD2 (6 bases). The V end was cut by 3 bases, the J end by 0 bases, with 9 bases between. The germline V gene has CDR1 DFQATT and CDR2 SNEGSKA (reference sequence). This CDR3 contains 13 residues. The chain's CDR3 is CSASRGYSYEQYF. The DNA of the CDR3 is TGCAGTGCTAGTCGGGGGTACTCCTACGAGCAGTACTTC.

The chain recombines TRBV6-1 with TRBJ1-6; TRBD1 is a possible D gene (6 bases). Germline assignment: CDR1 MNHNS and CDR2 SASEGT. The CDR3 sequence is 17 residues long. V was cut by 4 bases and J by 0 bases, with 13 bases left in between. The CDR3 is CASSVGQGSSYNSPLHF. CDR3 DNA sequence: TGTGCCAGCAGTGTCGGGCAGGGGAGCTCCTATAATTCACCCCTCCACTTT.

This chain joins TRBV19 and TRBJ2-2; the match to TRBD2 covers 9 bases. The CDR3 covers 15 residues. V was clipped by 6 bases and J by 2 bases; unmatched bases: 4. Germline V gives CDR1 LNHDA, CDR2 SQIVND (reference sequence). CDR3: CASRLSGGNTGELFF. CDR3 coding DNA: TGTGCCAGTAGGCTTAGCGGGGGTAACACCGGGGAGCTGTTTTTT.